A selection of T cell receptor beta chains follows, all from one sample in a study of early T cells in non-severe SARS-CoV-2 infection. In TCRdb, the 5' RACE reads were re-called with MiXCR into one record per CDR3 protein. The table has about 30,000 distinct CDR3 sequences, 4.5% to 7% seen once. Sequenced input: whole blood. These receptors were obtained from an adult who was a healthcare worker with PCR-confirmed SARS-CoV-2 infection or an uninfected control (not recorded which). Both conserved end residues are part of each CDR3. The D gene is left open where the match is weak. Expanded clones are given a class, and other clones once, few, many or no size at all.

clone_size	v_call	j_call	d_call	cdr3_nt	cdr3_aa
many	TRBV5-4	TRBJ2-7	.	TGTGCCAGCAGCTTGGAGTCGGGGTCCTACGAGCAGTACTTC	CASSLESGSYEQYF
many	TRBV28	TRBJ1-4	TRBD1	TGTGCCAGCGCCGAGGGACAGCCAGATGAAAAACTGTTTTTT	CASAEGQPDEKLFF
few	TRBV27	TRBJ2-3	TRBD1	TGTGCCAGCAGTCTTAGGGGGCGGACCGATACGCAGTATTTT	CASSLRGRTDTQYF
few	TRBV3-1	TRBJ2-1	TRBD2	TGTGCCAGCAGCGGATGGACTAGCGGGAGTCACCCCAATGAGCAGTTCTTC	CASSGWTSGSHPNEQFF
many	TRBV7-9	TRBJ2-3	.	TGTGCCAGCACACCGGGGCAGGATACGCAGTATTTT	CASTPGQDTQYF
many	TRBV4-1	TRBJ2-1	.	TGCGCCAGCAGCCGGGTACACAGCTCCTACAATGAGCAGTTCTTC	CASSRVHSSYNEQFF
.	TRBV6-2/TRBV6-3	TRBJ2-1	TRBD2	TGTGCCAGCAGTTACACGACTAGCCGCTGGGGTCATGAGCAGTTCTTC	CASSYTTSRWGHEQFF
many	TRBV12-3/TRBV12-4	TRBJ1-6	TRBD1	TGTGCCAGCGGGGACAGGGATAATTCACCCCTCCACTTT	CASGDRDNSPLHF
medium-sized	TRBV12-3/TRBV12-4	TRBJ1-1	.	TGTGCCAGCAGTTTTAGCCACAGGGCCACTGAAGCTTTCTTT	CASSFSHRATEAFF
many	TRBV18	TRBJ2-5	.	TGTGCCAGCTCACTGCCGCAGGGAAAGGCGGAGACCCAGTACTTC	CASSLPQGKAETQYF
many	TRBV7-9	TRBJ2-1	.	TGTGCCAGCAGCTCCACTAGTTTCTCCTACAATGAGCAGTTCTTC	CASSSTSFSYNEQFF
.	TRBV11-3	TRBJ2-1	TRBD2	TGTGCCAGCAGCCAAGAAGGACTAGCTGTGGATGAGCAGTTCTTC	CASSQEGLAVDEQFF
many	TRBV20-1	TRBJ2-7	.	TGCAGTGTTTCAGGTGGTCCCACCTACGAGCAGTACTTC	CSVSGGPTYEQYF
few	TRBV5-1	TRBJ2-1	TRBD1	TGCGCCAGCAGCCCGACAGGGGGATCCTACAATGAGCAGTTCTTC	CASSPTGGSYNEQFF
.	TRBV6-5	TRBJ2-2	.	TGTGCCAGCAGTTACTCGGAGGGGGGAACCGGGGAGCTGTTTTTT	CASSYSEGGTGELFF
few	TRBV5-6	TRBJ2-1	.	TGTGCCAGCAGCTTCGGACTACTCAATGAGCAGTTCTTC	CASSFGLLNEQFF